The 8 T cell receptor beta chains presented below share a single source sample, sequenced in a study of T cell changes during pregnancy in multiple sclerosis. Only in-frame clones appear in the TCRdb table, and some are missing; sequencing was by immunoSEQ multiplex PCR. The sample has 30,000 to 40,000 clones, around 90% seen once. The sample was CD4+ T cells from peripheral blood mononuclear cells, taken in the second trimester of pregnancy. These TCRs come from a female donor with multiple sclerosis, enrolled in a pregnancy study.

V is TRBV5-6 and J is TRBJ2-5, with TRBD1 matching over 10 bases. CDR3 size: 15 residues. Germline V CDR1 and CDR2: SGHDT, YYEEEE. The V gene end was trimmed by 4 bases and the J gene end by 4 bases; junction bases not matched to a gene: 7. The CDR3 DNA follows: TGTGCCAGCAGCCCGGCCGGGACAGGGGCAGAGACCCAGTACTTC. Its protein product is CASSPAGTGAETQYF.

The CDR3 nucleotides are TGTGCCAGCAGTGAATATTACCTTTCTTCTGGGGGGGATGACGAAGCTTTCTTT. This sequence encodes CASSEYYLSSGGDDEAFF. The chain links TRBV25-1 to TRBJ1-1, with D maybe TRBD1 (5 bases). Germline loops: CDR1 MGHDK, CDR2 SYGVNS. Trimming left V 0 bases short and J 8 bases short, with 25 bases between. This CDR3 is 18 amino acids long.

The chain has TRBV6-5 and TRBJ2-7; 7 nucleotides match TRBD2. The CDR3 has 12 residues. CDR1 is MNHEY, CDR2 SVGAGI, per germline. V lost 8 bases and J lost 3; bases outside the gene matches: 4. The DNA of the CDR3 is TGTGCCAGCTCCCCTAGCGGCTACGAGCAGTACTTC. Translation gives CASSPSGYEQYF.

This clone came up once. The J gene is TRBJ1-4, the V gene TRBV7-2; D possibly corresponds to TRBD1 (6 bases). Germline assignment: CDR1 SGHTA and CDR2 FQGNSA. V lost 3 bases and J 11 bases, leaving 16 bases between the germline ends. This CDR3 spans 14 amino acids. CDR3: CASSFGSKGEKLFF. The CDR3 DNA reads TGTGCCAGCAGCTTTGGGAGCAAGGGGGAGAAACTGTTTTTT.

This chain links TRBV9 with TRBJ1-2; 8 positions agree with TRBD1. Per germline, CDR1 SGDLS and CDR2 YYNGEE. This CDR3 comprises 15 residues. J lost 8 bases, V lost 0 bases, and 9 bases had no gene match. Written as DNA, the CDR3 is TGTGCCAGCAGCGTAGAGGCAGGGGGCTCATACGGCTACACCTTC. It is translated as CASSVEAGGSYGYTF.

J is TRBJ1-5 and V is TRBV7-8; no reliable D call. The V gene's germline CDR1 is SGHVS and CDR2 FQNEAQ. There are 18 residues in the CDR3. Trimming took 2 bases from V and 0 from J, leaving 17 bases between them. The CDR3 DNA follows: TGTGCCAGCAGCTTAATCGCCCGGGGAGGTTATAGCAATCAGCCCCAGCATTTT. The encoded protein is CASSLIARGGYSNQPQHF. The full variable domain, completed using reference TRBV7-8 and TRBJ1-5, is GAGVSQSPRYKVAKRGQDVALRCDPISGHVSLFWYQQALGQGPEFLTYFQNEAQLDKSGLPSDRFFAERPEGSVSTLKIQRTQQEDSAVYLCASSLIARGGYSNQPQHFGDGTRLSIL.

CDR3 DNA: TGTGCCAGCAGCTTACGACAGGCGCTCTATGGCTACACCTTC. As protein: CASSLRQALYGYTF. The chain carries TRBV7-9 and TRBJ1-2, with D tentatively TRBD1 (6 bases). Germline CDR1 is SEHNR and CDR2 is FQNEAQ (reference sequence). This CDR3 comprises 14 residues. The V end was cut by 2 bases, the J end by 4 bases, with 11 bases between.

The CDR3 sequence: CASRTTTGNEQFF. In nucleotides, the CDR3 is TGTGCCAGTAGAACAACTACGGGAAATGAGCAGTTCTTC. This sequence joins TRBV19 and TRBJ2-1; D may be TRBD2 (5 bases). The CDR3 has 13 amino acids. With 6 bases removed from V and 7 bases from J, the gap between germline ends came to 13 bases. Germline CDR1 and CDR2: LNHDA and SQIVND (reference sequence).